The next 9 T cell receptor beta chains were all read from a single sample in a study of T cell changes during pregnancy in multiple sclerosis. Clones were read by immunoSEQ multiplex PCR, and TCRdb kept only the in-frame ones, dropping some. The table has roughly 79,000 clones, 90% to 95% seen once; the top ten hold 0.35% to 0.45%. This specimen was CD4+ T cells from peripheral blood mononuclear cells, taken before pregnancy. The receptors shown here come from a female donor with multiple sclerosis, enrolled in a pregnancy study.

The chain recombines TRBV4-2 with TRBJ2-7; 10 nucleotides match TRBD2. Germline V gives CDR1 LGHNA, CDR2 YNFKEQ. The CDR3 sequence is 16 residues long. The junction had 15 bases not matched to a gene; V was cut back by 6 bases and J by 7 bases. CDR3: CASSEKTASGRFEQYF. The CDR3, as DNA: TGTGCCAGCAGTGAAAAGACGGCTAGCGGGAGATTTGAGCAGTACTTC.

V and J are TRBV5-1 and TRBJ2-3, with 7 bases aligning to TRBD1. The CDR3 length is 16 residues. Losses at the gene ends were 3 bases for V and 0 bases for J; bases not matched to a gene: 7. The V gene's germline CDR1 is SGHRS and CDR2 YFSETQ. CDR3 protein: CASSSRDSLSTDTQYF. The CDR3 nucleotides read TGCGCCAGCAGCTCCCGGGACAGTCTAAGCACAGATACGCAGTATTTT.

V gene TRBV7-9 combines with J gene TRBJ1-2; no reliable D call. Germline V CDR1 and CDR2: SEHNR, FQNEAQ (reference sequence). This CDR3 has 15 amino acids. Trimming pared 5 bases from V and 4 bases from J, leaving 17 bases between. The CDR3 sequence is CASSGPKQRFYGYTF. The CDR3 coding sequence is TGTGCCAGCAGCGGTCCAAAACAACGATTCTATGGCTACACCTTC. The complete variable domain, with remaining parts taken from reference TRBV7-9 and TRBJ1-2, reads DTGVSQNPRHKITKRGQNVTFRCDPISEHNRLYWYRQTLGQGPEFLTYFQNEAQLEKSRLLSDRFSAERPKGSFSTLEIQRTEQGDSAMYLCASSGPKQRFYGYTFGSGTRLTVV.

CDR3 bases: TGTGCCTGGAGTGTAATTTTGACAGGGCACGAAAAACTGTTTTTT. As protein: CAWSVILTGHEKLFF. The gene calls are TRBV30 and TRBJ1-4; 7 bases map to TRBD1. Trimming took 0 bases from V and 8 from J; bases not matched to a gene: 9. This CDR3 has 15 amino acids. Germline V gene lookup returns CDR1 GTSNPN and CDR2 SVGIG (reference sequence).

The gene calls are TRBV9 and TRBJ2-1; 7 bases are a match to TRBD2. Germline values: CDR1 SGDLS, CDR2 YYNGEE. The CDR3 is made up of 15 amino acids. Trimming at V came to 0 bases and at J to 10 bases, leaving 10 bases not matched to a gene. This CDR3 is CASSVEPVLASEQFF. DNA of the CDR3: TGTGCCAGCAGCGTAGAGCCCGTACTAGCGAGCGAGCAGTTCTTC.

The chain combines TRBV11-2 with TRBJ1-3; D possibly corresponds to TRBD1 (6 bases). The germline gives CDR1 SGHAT, CDR2 FQNNGV. The length of the CDR3 is 15 residues. V was cut by 5 bases and J by 4 bases, with 15 bases left in between. Here the CDR3 reads CASSLYSQGGNTIYF. CDR3 nucleotides: TGTGCCAGCAGCCTCTATTCCCAGGGGGGAAACACCATATATTTT.

The genes are TRBV27 and TRBJ1-2, with D possibly matching TRBD1 (6 bases). V was clipped by 5 bases and J by 2 bases, with 15 bases between them. Germline V gives CDR1 MNHEY, CDR2 SMNVEV (reference sequence). This CDR3 is 15 amino acids long. CDR3 protein: CASSGLGHKNYGYTF. The CDR3 nucleotides read TGTGCCAGCAGTGGATTGGGACATAAAAACTATGGCTACACCTTC.

The chain employs TRBV5-6 and TRBJ1-5; 8 nucleotides align to TRBD1. The CDR3 runs 15 residues. The germline gives CDR1 SGHDT, CDR2 YYEEEE. V lost 4 bases to trimming and J lost 5 bases; unmatched junction nucleotides: 8. This CDR3 reads CASSRTGFGDQPQHF. The CDR3 bases are TGTGCCAGCAGCAGGACAGGGTTCGGGGATCAGCCCCAGCATTTT.

V gene TRBV4-3 combines with J gene TRBJ2-2; D might be TRBD1 (5 bases). The CDR3 is 15 residues long. V was shortened by 5 bases and J by 4 bases, with 14 bases between the two germline ends. Germline assignment: CDR1 LGHNA and CDR2 YSLEER. This CDR3 reads CASSGRVLSTGELFF. CDR3 in DNA: TGCGCCAGCAGCGGCAGGGTTCTTAGCACCGGGGAGCTGTTTTTT.